These 9 T cell receptor beta chains were sequenced from one sample in a study of T cell responses to AZD1222 COVID-19 vaccine. Assay: immunoSEQ multiplex PCR; the TCRdb copy retains only in-frame clones and omits some. Among under 150,000 clones listed, 93% were seen once. Sequencing was performed on peripheral blood, taken on day 0 of AZD1222 vaccination. These receptors originate from an adult in good health.

The genes are TRBV5-1 and TRBJ2-7, with TRBD1 matching 9 bases. V trimming: 2 bases; J trimming: 3 bases; junction bases outside the gene matches: 3. CDR3 length equals 14 residues. CDR1 is SGHRS, CDR2 YFSETQ, per germline. The CDR3, as DNA: TGCGCCAGCAGCTTCCGGGACAGGGTCTACGAGCAGTACTTC. This codes for CASSFRDRVYEQYF.

This rearrangement joins TRBV5-4 to TRBJ2-2; TRBD1 agrees at 7 bases. This CDR3 spans 14 amino acids. The germline V gene has CDR1 SGHNT and CDR2 YYREEE (reference sequence). J was trimmed by 1 base and V by 5 bases; bases with no gene match: 2. Here the CDR3 reads CASRRTGNTGELFF. CDR3 coding DNA: TGTGCCAGCAGACGGACAGGGAACACCGGGGAGCTGTTTTTT.

The chain joins TRBV5-5 to TRBJ1-3; D is perhaps TRBD1 (6 bases). Between the trimmed V and J ends, which lost 4 bases and 4 bases, there was a span of 12 bases. Germline values: CDR1 SGHKS, CDR2 YYEKEE (reference sequence). The CDR3 length is 14 residues. The DNA of the CDR3 is TGTGCCAGCAGCCCCGGGACATTAGGAAACACCATATATTTT. It translates to CASSPGTLGNTIYF. Full variable domain (remainder filled in from reference TRBV5-5 and TRBJ1-3): DAGVTQSPTHLIKTRGQQVTLRCSPISGHKSVSWYQQVLGQGPQFIFQYYEKEERGRGNFPDRFSARQFPNYSSELNVNALLLGDSALYLCASSPGTLGNTIYFGEGSWLTVV.

The V and J genes are TRBV3-1 (or the pseudogene TRBV3-2) and TRBJ2-6; tentatively, D is TRBD2 (6 bases). Germline assignment: CDR1 LGHDT and CDR2 YNNKEL (reference sequence). CDR3 length: 17 residues. Trimming cost V 6 bases and J 2 bases, with 17 bases left between them. The CDR3 DNA is TGTGCCAGCAGTCTGGGGACTGAGACTGCTGGGGCCAACGTCCTGACTTTC. It translates to CASSLGTETAGANVLTF.

The chain links TRBV9 to TRBJ1-3; D gene unclear. Trimming stripped 0 bases from V and 1 base from J, with 8 bases between. Germline CDR1 and CDR2: SGDLS and YYNGEE. This CDR3 is built from 15 residues. The CDR3, as DNA: TGTGCCAGCAGCGTAGATTCTGCATCTGGAAACACCATATATTTT. Encoded protein: CASSVDSASGNTIYF.

This chain uses TRBV5-4 with TRBJ2-2; D is undetermined. The V end was cut by 1 base, the J end by 8 bases, with 15 bases between. The CDR3 consists of 15 residues. Germline values: CDR1 SGHNT, CDR2 YYREEE (reference sequence). The CDR3 DNA reads TGTGCCAGCAGCTTGAAAAGGGTGCCTGAAGGGGAGCTGTTTTTT. This translates into CASSLKRVPEGELFF.

The J gene is TRBJ2-7, the V gene TRBV18; TRBD1 is a possible D gene (5 bases). This CDR3 is 12 amino acids long. The V gene lost 6 bases and the J gene lost 3 bases, with 9 bases spanning the gap. From germline, CDR1 is KGHSH and CDR2 LQKENI. The CDR3 DNA sequence: TGTGCCAGCTCCGCACAGGACTACGAGCAGTACTTC. Its translation: CASSAQDYEQYF.

This chain uses TRBV5-6 with TRBJ2-1, with TRBD1 matching over 9 bases. Per germline, CDR1 SGHDT and CDR2 YYEEEE. The CDR3 is 17 residues long. Trimming at V came to 4 bases and at J to 4 bases, leaving 12 bases not matched to a gene. The DNA of the CDR3 is TGTGCCAGCAGCGACCAGAAAATGGGACAGGGATACAATGAGCAGTTCTTC. Amino acid sequence: CASSDQKMGQGYNEQFF.

The chain combines TRBV3-1 (or the pseudogene TRBV3-2) with TRBJ2-7, with D maybe TRBD1 (7 bases). The germline V and J ends were trimmed by 2 bases and 4 bases, with 21 bases remaining between them. The CDR3 runs 17 residues. Germline V gives CDR1 LGHDT, CDR2 YNNKEL (reference sequence). DNA of the CDR3: TGTGCCAGCAGCCAATCCGGAGGAGGGGGCGCGAGTTACGAGCAGTACTTC. This encodes CASSQSGGGGASYEQYF.